This T cell receptor (beta chain) came from a study of human T cells and chemical hapten exposure. Whole-study context: Across the whole study, which lasted around 24 weeks, patients were given diphenylcyclopropenone on the scalp once a week.

Time point here: patch test 1, 2 weeks after DPC sensitization. The treatment was: therapeutic diphenylcyclopropenone sensitization with weekly scalp DPC. Blood draws came before every patch-test application. Per germline, CDR1 DFQATT and CDR2 SNEGSKA (reference sequence). This CDR3 is built from 15 residues. V gave up 0 bases and J gave up 1 base; unmatched junction bases: 5. TCRdb reprocessed the RACE reads via MiXCR and lists one record per CDR3 protein. The table has some 82,000 distinct CDR3 sequences, about 10% seen once; the top ten hold roughly 4.2%. The chain employs TRBV20-1 and TRBJ2-5; 7 nucleotides agree with TRBD1. The material was whole blood, obtained in connection with sensitization to the hapten diphenylcyclopropenone (DPC). The receptor was derived from a woman in her forties or fifties with alopecia areata. Some clones in this sample may be carry-over from other donors' samples. The chain's CDR3 is CSARDTGAGQETQYF. The CDR3 region has the DNA TGCAGTGCTAGAGATACAGGGGCAGGCCAAGAGACCCAGTACTTC.